This T cell receptor (beta chain) was recorded in a study of vaccination effects on CD4 cells after COVID-19. The overall study: Two-dose vaccination with either BNT162b2 or mRNA-1273 was given to the participants. The study obtained samples from a couple of convalescent patients 16 days and one week before vaccination.

Assay used: immunoSEQ multiplex PCR; TCRdb lists only in-frame clones, some missing. The sample lists 20,000 to 25,000 clones, roughly 74% occurring once. In regard to this clone: Its cognate antigen is unknown.

Viral peptide pools were used in the ViraFEST assay to expand antigen-specific CD4+ T cells, and sequencing came afterward. Having been cultured for around nine days, the cells underwent CD4+ T cell isolation. SARS-CoV-2 infection was confirmed by PCR in the person between March and December 2020. A density of about 2 million PBMC per well was used; these cells were cultured with about 9.1 IU/ml IL-2 and about 10 ug/ml peptides. With V trimmed by 6 bases and J by 0 bases, 17 bases remained unmatched. CDR3 length: 20 residues. Germline V gene data show CDR1 as MNHEY and CDR2 as SMNVEV (reference sequence).

V usage is TRBV27 and J usage is TRBJ2-1; 10 nucleotides align to TRBD1. Sequenced here: CD4+ T cells from PBMCs cultured with a peptide pool, sampled before COVID-19 vaccination. The receptor's source is a human donor who had a prior SARS-CoV-2 infection. CDR3 amino acids: CASRTRAGTGVTSSYNEQFF. CDR3 sequence (DNA): TGTGCCAGCAGAACTAGAGCCGGGACAGGGGTAACAAGCTCCTACAATGAGCAGTTCTTC.